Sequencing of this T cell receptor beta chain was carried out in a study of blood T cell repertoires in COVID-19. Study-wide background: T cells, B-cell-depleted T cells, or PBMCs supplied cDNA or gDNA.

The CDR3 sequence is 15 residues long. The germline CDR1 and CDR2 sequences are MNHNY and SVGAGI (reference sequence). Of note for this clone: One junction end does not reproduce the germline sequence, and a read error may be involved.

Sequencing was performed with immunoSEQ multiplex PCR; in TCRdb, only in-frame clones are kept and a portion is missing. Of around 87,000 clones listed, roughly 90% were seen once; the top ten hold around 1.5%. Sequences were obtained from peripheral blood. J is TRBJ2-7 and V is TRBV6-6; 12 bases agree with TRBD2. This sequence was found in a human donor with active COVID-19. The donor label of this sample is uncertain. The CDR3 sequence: CASSHSFSTSGGQDF. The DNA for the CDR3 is TGTGCCAGCAGCCACTCATTCTCGACTAGCGGGGGTCAGGACTTC.